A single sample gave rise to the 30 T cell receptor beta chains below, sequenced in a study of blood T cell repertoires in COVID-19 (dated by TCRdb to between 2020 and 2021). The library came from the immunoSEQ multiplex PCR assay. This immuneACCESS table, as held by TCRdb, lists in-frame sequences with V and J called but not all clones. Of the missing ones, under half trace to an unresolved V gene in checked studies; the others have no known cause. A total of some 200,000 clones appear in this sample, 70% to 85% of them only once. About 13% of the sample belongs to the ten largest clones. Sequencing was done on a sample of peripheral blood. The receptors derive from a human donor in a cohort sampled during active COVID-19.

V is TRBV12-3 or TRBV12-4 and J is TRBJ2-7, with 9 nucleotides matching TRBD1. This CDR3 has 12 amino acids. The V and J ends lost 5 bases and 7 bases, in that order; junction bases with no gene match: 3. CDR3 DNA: TGTGCCAGCAGTCCCGGACAGGGGGAGCAGTACTTC. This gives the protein CASSPGQGEQYF.

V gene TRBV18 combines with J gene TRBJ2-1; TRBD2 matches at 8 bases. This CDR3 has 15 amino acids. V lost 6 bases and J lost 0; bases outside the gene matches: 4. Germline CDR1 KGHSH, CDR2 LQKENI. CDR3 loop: CASSFLAGSYNEQFF. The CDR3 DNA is TGTGCCAGCTCCTTCCTAGCGGGCTCCTACAATGAGCAGTTCTTC.

This CDR3 is CAHTGGSAGSPLHF. CDR3 in DNA: TGTGCCCATACGGGGGGATCGGCGGGTTCACCCCTCCACTTT. V is TRBV2 and J is TRBJ1-6, with D perhaps matching TRBD1 (5 bases). The CDR3 is 14 residues long. Per germline, CDR1 SNHLY and CDR2 FYNNEI. Deletions cut 11 bases from V and 9 bases from J, with 20 bases between.

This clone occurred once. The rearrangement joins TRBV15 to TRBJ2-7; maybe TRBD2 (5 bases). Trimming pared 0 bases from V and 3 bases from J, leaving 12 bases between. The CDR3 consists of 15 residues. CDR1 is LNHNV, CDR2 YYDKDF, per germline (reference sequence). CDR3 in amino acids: CATSRDLTRDYEQYF. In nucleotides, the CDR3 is TGTGCCACCAGCAGAGATCTAACGAGGGACTACGAGCAGTACTTC.

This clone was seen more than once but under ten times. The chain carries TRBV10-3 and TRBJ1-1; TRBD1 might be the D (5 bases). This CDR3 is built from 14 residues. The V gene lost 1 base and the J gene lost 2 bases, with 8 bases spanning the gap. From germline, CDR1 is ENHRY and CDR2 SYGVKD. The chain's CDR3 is CAISEWGDNTEAFF. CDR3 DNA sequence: TGTGCCATCAGTGAGTGGGGGGATAACACTGAAGCTTTCTTT.

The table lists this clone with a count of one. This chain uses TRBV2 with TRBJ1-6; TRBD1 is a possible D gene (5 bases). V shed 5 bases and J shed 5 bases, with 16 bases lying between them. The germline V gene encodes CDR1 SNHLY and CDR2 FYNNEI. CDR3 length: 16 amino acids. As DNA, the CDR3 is TGTGCCAGCAGTTTTGGGCAGGGAACAAATAATTCACCCCTCCACTTT. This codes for CASSFGQGTNNSPLHF.

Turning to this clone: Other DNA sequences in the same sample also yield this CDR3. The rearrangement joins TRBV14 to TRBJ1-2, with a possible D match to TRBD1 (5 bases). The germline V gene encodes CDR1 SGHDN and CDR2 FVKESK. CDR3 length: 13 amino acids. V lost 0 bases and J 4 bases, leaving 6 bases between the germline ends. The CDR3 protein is CASSQDRAYGYTF. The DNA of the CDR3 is TGTGCCAGCAGCCAAGACAGGGCCTATGGCTACACCTTC.

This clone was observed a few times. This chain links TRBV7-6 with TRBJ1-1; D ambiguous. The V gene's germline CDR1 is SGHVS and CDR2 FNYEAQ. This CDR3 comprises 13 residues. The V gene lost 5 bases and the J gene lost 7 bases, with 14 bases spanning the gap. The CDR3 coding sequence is TGTGCCAGCAGCCAGAGGGCACTCGGTGAAGCTTTCTTT. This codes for CASSQRALGEAFF.

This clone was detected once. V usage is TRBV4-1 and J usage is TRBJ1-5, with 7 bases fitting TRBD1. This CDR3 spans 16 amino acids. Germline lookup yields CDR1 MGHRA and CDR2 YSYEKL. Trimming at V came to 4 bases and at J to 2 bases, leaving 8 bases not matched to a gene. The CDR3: CASSRLQGIRNQPQHF. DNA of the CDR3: TGCGCCAGCAGCCGATTACAGGGGATCCGCAATCAGCCCCAGCATTTT.

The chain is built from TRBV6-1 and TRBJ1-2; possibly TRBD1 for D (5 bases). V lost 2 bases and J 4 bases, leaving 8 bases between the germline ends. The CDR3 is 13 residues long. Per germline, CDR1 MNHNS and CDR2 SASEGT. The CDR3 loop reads CASSETGAYGYTF. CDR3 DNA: TGTGCCAGCAGTGAAACAGGAGCCTATGGCTACACCTTC.

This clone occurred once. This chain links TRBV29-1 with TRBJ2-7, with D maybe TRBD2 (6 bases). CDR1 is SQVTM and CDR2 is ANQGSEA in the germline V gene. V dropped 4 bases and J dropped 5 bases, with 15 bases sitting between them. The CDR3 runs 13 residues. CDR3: CSVVGLKKNEQYF. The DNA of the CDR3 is TGCAGCGTTGTGGGACTCAAGAAGAACGAGCAGTACTTC.

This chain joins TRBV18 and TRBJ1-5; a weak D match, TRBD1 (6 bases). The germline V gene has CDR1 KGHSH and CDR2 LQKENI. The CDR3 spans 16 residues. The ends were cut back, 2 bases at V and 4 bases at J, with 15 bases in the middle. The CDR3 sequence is CASSPAFGGWNQPQHF. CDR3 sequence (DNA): TGTGCCAGCTCACCAGCCTTTGGGGGCTGGAATCAGCCCCAGCATTTT.

The CDR3 nucleotides read TGCAGTGCTAGACGGGAGCAGTACTTC. Encoded protein: CSARREQYF. The chain carries TRBV20-1 and TRBJ2-7; D gene uncertain. Germline V gene lookup returns CDR1 DFQATT and CDR2 SNEGSKA (reference sequence). Trimming took 2 bases from V and 7 from J, leaving 3 bases between them. The CDR3 totals 9 residues.

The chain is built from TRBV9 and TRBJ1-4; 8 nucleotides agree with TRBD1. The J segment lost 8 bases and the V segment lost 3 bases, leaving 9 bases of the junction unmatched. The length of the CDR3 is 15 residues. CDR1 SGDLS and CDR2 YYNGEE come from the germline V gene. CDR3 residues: CASSADRGGREKLFF. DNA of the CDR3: TGTGCCAGCAGCGCAGACAGGGGCGGAAGAGAAAAACTGTTTTTT.

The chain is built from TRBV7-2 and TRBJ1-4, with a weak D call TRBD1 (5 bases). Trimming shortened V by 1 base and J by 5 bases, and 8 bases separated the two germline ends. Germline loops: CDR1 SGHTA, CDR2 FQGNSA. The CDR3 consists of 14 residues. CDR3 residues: CASSLGGTNEKLFF. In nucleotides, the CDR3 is TGTGCCAGCAGCTTAGGGGGCACAAATGAAAAACTGTTTTTT. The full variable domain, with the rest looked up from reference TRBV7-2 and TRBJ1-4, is GAGVSQSPSNKVTEKGKDVELRCDPISGHTALYWYRQSLGQGLEFLIYFQGNSAPDKSGLPSDRFSAERTGGSVSTLTIQRTQQEDSAVYLCASSLGGTNEKLFFGSGTQLSVL.

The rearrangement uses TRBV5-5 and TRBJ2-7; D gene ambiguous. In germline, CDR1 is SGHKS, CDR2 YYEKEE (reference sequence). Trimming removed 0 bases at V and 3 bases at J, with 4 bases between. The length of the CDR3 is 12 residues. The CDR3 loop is CASSLAFYEQYF. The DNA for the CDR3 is TGTGCCAGCAGCTTGGCCTTCTACGAGCAGTACTTC.

The CDR3 region is CASREQGSGYTF. The CDR3 nucleotides read TGTGCCAGCAGGGAACAGGGTAGTGGCTACACCTTC. This chain links TRBV27 with TRBJ1-2, with D maybe TRBD1 (6 bases). Germline CDR1 and CDR2: MNHEY and SMNVEV (reference sequence). CDR3 length: 12 residues. V gave up 6 bases and J gave up 7 bases, with 12 bases separating them.

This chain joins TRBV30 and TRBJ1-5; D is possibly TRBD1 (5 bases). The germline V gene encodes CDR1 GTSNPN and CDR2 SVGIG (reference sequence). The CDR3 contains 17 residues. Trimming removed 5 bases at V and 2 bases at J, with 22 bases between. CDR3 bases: TGTGCCTGGGGAGGGGTCGGCGGGGCGCAAGGCAATCAGCCCCAGCATTTT. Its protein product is CAWGGVGGAQGNQPQHF. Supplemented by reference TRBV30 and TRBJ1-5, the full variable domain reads SQTIHQWPATLVQPVGSPLSLECTVEGTSNPNLYWYRQAAGRGLQLLFYSVGIGQISSEVPQNLSASRPQDRQFILSSKKLLLSDSGFYLCAWGGVGGAQGNQPQHFGDGTRLSIL.

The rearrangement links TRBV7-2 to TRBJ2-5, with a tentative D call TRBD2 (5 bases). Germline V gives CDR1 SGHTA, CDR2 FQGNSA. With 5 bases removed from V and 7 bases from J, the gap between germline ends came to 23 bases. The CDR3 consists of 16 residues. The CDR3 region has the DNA TGTGCCAGCAGCCCAGTGGGGTCGGGTTTTGGAGGGACCCAGTACTTC. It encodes CASSPVGSGFGGTQYF.

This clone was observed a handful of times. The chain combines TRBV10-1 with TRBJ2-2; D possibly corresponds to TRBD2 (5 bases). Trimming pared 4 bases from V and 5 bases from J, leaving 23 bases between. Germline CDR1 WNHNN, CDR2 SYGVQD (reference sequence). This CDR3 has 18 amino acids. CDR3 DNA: TGCGCCAGCAGTGTAAGGAAAGTCGGTGGGAGTGGGACCGGGGAGCTGTTTTTT. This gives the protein CASSVRKVGGSGTGELFF.

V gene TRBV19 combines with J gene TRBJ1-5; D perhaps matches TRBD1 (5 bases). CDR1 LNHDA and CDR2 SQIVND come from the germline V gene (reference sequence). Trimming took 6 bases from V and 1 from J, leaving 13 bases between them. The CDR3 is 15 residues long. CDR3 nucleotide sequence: TGTGCCAGTAGATGGAGGGGTTCCAGCAATCAGCCCCAGCATTTT. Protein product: CASRWRGSSNQPQHF. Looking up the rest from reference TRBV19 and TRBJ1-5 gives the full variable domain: DGGITQSPKYLFRKEGQNVTLSCEQNLNHDAMYWYRQDPGQGLRLIYYSQIVNDFQKGDIAEGYSVSREKKESFPLTVTSAQKNPTAFYLCASRWRGSSNQPQHFGDGTRLSIL.

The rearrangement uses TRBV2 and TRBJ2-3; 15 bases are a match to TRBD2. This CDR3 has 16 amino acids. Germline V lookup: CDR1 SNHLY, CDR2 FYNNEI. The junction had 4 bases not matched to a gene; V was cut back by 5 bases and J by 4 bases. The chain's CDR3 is CASSRTSGRAADTQYF. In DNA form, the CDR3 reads TGTGCCAGCAGTCGGACTAGCGGGAGGGCGGCAGATACGCAGTATTTT.

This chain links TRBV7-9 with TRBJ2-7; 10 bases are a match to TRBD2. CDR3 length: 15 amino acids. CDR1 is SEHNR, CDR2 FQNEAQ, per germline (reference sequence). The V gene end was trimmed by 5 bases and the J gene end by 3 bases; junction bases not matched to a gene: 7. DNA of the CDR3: TGTGCCAGCAGCGCCCGGACTAGCGGAGACTACGAGCAGTACTTC. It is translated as CASSARTSGDYEQYF.

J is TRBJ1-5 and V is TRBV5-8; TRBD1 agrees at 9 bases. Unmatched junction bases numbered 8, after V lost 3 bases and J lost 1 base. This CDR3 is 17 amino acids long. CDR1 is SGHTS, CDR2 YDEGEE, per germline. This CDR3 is CASSWMTQGASNQPQHF. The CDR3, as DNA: TGTGCCAGCAGCTGGATGACACAGGGGGCCAGCAATCAGCCCCAGCATTTT.

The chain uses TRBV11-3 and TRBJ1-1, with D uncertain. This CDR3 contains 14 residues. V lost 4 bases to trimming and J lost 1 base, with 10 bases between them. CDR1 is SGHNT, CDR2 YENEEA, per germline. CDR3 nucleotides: TGTGCCAGCAGCTCCCTTGGGCAGAACACTGAAGCTTTCTTT. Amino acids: CASSSLGQNTEAFF.

Written as DNA, the CDR3 is TGTGCCAGCAGTTACATACTAGCGCTGGATGAGCAGTTCTTC. Translation gives CASSYILALDEQFF. V usage is TRBV6-5 and J usage is TRBJ2-1, with 7 bases matching TRBD2. Germline values: CDR1 MNHEY, CDR2 SVGAGI. The CDR3 runs 14 residues. J lost 8 bases, V lost 2 bases, and 6 bases had no gene match.

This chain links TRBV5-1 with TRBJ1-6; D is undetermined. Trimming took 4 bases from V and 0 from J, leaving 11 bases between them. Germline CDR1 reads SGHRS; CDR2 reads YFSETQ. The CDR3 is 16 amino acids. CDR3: CASSNKPSSYNSPLHF. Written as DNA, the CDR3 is TGCGCCAGCAGCAACAAGCCTAGCTCCTATAATTCACCCCTCCACTTT.

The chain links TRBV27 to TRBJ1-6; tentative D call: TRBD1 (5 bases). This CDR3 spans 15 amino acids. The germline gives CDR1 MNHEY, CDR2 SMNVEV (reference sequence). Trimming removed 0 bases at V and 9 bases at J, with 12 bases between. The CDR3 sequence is CASSLSGGGGSPLHF. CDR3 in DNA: TGTGCCAGCAGTTTATCGGGAGGCGGGGGTTCACCCCTCCACTTT.

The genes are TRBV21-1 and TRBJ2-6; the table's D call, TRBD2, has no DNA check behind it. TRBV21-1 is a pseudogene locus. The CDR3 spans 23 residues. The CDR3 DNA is TGTGCCAGCAGCAAAAGGAACGGAAAAAATTGCCTAGGCCTAGTCTCTGGGGCCAACGTCCTGACTTTC. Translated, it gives CASSKRNGKNCLGLVSGANVLTF.

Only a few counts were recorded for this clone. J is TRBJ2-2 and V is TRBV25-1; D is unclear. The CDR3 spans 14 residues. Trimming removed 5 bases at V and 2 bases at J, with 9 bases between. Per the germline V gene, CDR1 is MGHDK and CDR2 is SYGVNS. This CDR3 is CASSLRSNTGELFF. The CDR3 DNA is TGTGCCAGCAGTCTGCGGAGCAACACCGGGGAGCTGTTTTTT.